This T cell receptor beta chain was sequenced for a study of beta chain features in type 1 diabetes (dated 2018 in TCRdb). Regarding the study in general: Patients and healthy donors did not differ in mean age, gender distribution, total cell number or subset yield. Across all samples, 107,917,701 sorted cells were examined, and cell number per subset correlated strongly with RNA yield. The study compared the TCRB repertoires of sorted circulating CD4+ T cell subsets in recently diagnosed type 1 diabetes patients with those in matched healthy donors. Naive and central memory subsets were obtained from all 30 or so donors, but regulatory and stem cell-like memory subsets were isolated from only 8 patients and roughly 8 healthy donors.

The entire amount of isolated RNA was reverse transcribed using the High Capacity cDNA Reverse Transcription Kit, so the sequenced TCRB transcripts were expressed ones. Naive, central memory and regulatory T cell samples underwent deep immunoSEQ sequencing, averaging about 3.57 million total reads per sample. Sorted cells were lysed in RLT buffer, and RNA was extracted using DNase-treated RNeasy Micro or Mini kits according to cell number. Each cell subset was processed on its own to prevent cross-contamination, while patient and healthy donor samples were processed together. The immunoSEQ multiplex PCR was used to amplify TCRB sequences from cDNA, yielding 87-bp fragments that span the CDR3 region. Sequencing of the amplicons was performed on the Illumina HiSeq platform. In the paper's pipeline: Synthetic template baselines were used to correct PCR bias computationally, reads within Hamming distance 2 were collapsed, and singletons that could not be merged were discarded. Reads were aligned against IMGT so that V, D and J genes, CDR3 length and insertions or deletions at six rearrangement sites could be assigned. Within each subset, clonotype counts were normalized to sorted cell number, after which true diversity and Gini coefficients were computed with the tcR R package. The overlap coefficient, calculated on TCRB nucleotide sequences, was used to quantify repertoire sharing. As a proxy for the pre-selection repertoire, out-of-frame TCRB sequences from naive cells were analyzed. TCRdb took over this immuneACCESS table, retaining in-frame rearrangements with V and J assigned. Such tables are incomplete; in checked studies, under half of the missing clones stem from an unresolved V gene, and the remainder is unexplained. V, J and clone size derive from that table, while D and trimming were established from the DNA sequence. The sample table contains about 230,000 clones; only one count was recorded for over 7.5% of them. The ten top clones hold around 0.031% of the sample.

Each donor gave one peripheral blood draw, around 100 mL on average, collected into heparinised tubes. A BD FACSAria II and a panel including CD45RO, CCR7, CD25, CD127, CD95 and CD27 were used to sort naive, central memory, regulatory and stem cell-like memory CD4+ T cells. A purity above 98% was achieved for all sorted populations. PBMCs were isolated immediately by Lymphoprep density gradient centrifugation and stained directly without culture. So that batch effects would be minimized, each experiment stained and sorted samples in pairs, pairing one healthy donor with one patient. The full study reports these points: Because cDNA was sequenced instead of genomic DNA, highly expressing activated cells could be over-represented, though the groups showed no difference in activation or CD3 levels. A moderate but significant shortening of TCRB CDR3 length was observed in type 1 diabetes patients in all four CD4+ subsets. PCR may preferentially amplify shorter templates, but because patient and control samples were amplified and corrected together, any resulting skew would affect both groups equally. Because the HLA sub-analyses included only small numbers of individuals, any influence of HLA type on TCRB rearrangement was left unresolved. Naive, central memory and regulatory TCRB repertoires appeared to be more similar among patients than among healthy donors. Patients with type 1 diabetes made fewer insertions and deleted more nucleotides at VDJ recombination sites, implying thymic rearrangement abnormalities.

V loses 0 bases at its end and J loses 7 bases; junction bases beyond the gene matches: 11. The CDR3, from cysteine to phenylalanine, totals 17 residues. Only the CDR3 DNA is retained, 51 bases long and in frame from the first base. For CDR1 and CDR2, the germline V gene (reference sequence) lists SEHNR and FQNEAQ. Of note for this clone: No antigen is known for it. The record has no base qualities; no much larger clone is one base away.

Specimen: naive CD4+ T cells from blood. This sample's cell subset or site label indicates: true naive CD4+ T cells. The rearranged chain carries TRBV7-9 and TRBJ2-2, and 7 junctional nucleotides match TRBD1. The sequence was collected from a young woman in good health. Read as DNA, the sequence is TGTGCCAGCAGCTTAGCGGGGCCGGGACAGAGATACGGGGAGCTGTTTTTT. Its protein product is CASSLAGPGQRYGELFF. Reference TRBV7-9 and TRBJ2-2 genes cover what lies past the CDR3, so the full variable domain is DTGVSQNPRHKITKRGQNVTFRCDPISEHNRLYWYRQTLGQGPEFLTYFQNEAQLEKSRLLSDRFSAERPKGSFSTLEIQRTEQGDSAMYLCASSLAGPGQRYGELFFGEGSRLTVL.